One sample yielded the 30 T cell receptor beta chains listed below, sequenced in a study of T-cell reconstitution after alpha-beta-depleted transplantation in children. Researchers prepared the TCRbeta library using unique molecular identifiers, the study reports. MiXCR was run by TCRdb on the PCR reads, yielding one entry per CDR3 protein. The table lists 500,000 to 600,000 distinct CDR3 sequences, about 17% of them singletons. Material: PBMCs from the stem cell graft donor, obtained from the stem cell graft. The receptors come from a human donor who donated a stem cell graft to a child with acute lymphoblastic leukemia.

V is TRBV5-1 and J is TRBJ2-1; D unresolved. Deletions cut 2 bases from V and 1 base from J, with 7 bases between. The CDR3 loop spans 14 amino acids. From germline, CDR1 is SGHRS and CDR2 YFSETQ. For the CDR3, the DNA is TGCGCCAGCAGCTTTTGGCCGTCCTACAATGAGCAGTTCTTC. Amino acid sequence: CASSFWPSYNEQFF.

This clonotype was observed a few times. The V call is TRBV5-1, the J call TRBJ1-1, with a tentative D call TRBD1 (5 bases). CDR3 size: 13 residues. Germline CDR1 reads SGHRS; CDR2 reads YFSETQ. V lost 2 bases, J lost 3 bases, and 8 bases lay in between. The CDR3 DNA follows: TGCGCCAGCAGCTTCGACAGCTACACTGAAGCTTTCTTT. This sequence encodes CASSFDSYTEAFF.

Only a few counts were recorded for this clonotype. The chain is built from TRBV9 and TRBJ2-5, with D perhaps matching TRBD2 (5 bases). The V end lost 0 bases, the J end lost 2 bases, and 8 bases lay between the germline ends. CDR3 length: 14 amino acids. CDR1 and CDR2 (germline): SGDLS, YYNGEE. The CDR3 region is CASSVGGLQETQYF. DNA of the CDR3: TGTGCCAGCAGCGTAGGAGGGTTACAAGAGACCCAGTACTTC. Combining the CDR3 with reference TRBV9 and TRBJ2-5 gives the whole variable domain DSGVTQTPKHLITATGQRVTLRCSPRSGDLSVYWYQQSLDQGLQFLIQYYNGEERAKGNILERFSAQQFPDLHSELNLSSLELGDSALYFCASSVGGLQETQYFGPGTRLLVL.

This clonotype turned up a few times. For the CDR3, the DNA is TGCAGTGCGATCCGGGGGAGACAGGGAGAGACCCAGTACTTC. This gives the protein CSAIRGRQGETQYF. J is TRBJ2-5 and V is TRBV20-1; tentatively, D is TRBD1 (7 bases). The germline CDR1 and CDR2 sequences are DFQATT and SNEGSKA (reference sequence). CDR3 length equals 14 residues. Trimming cost V 6 bases and J 4 bases, with 18 bases left between them.

This clonotype was recorded a few times. This chain uses TRBV5-1 with TRBJ1-1; the D gene is possibly TRBD1 (5 bases). In germline, CDR1 is SGHRS, CDR2 YFSETQ. The CDR3 sequence is 14 residues long. V was shortened by 4 bases and J by 5 bases, with 15 bases between the two germline ends. CDR3 residues: CASSAQGRGTEAFF. DNA for the CDR3: TGCGCCAGCAGCGCGCAGGGTCGGGGGACTGAAGCTTTCTTT.

The gene calls are TRBV4-2 and TRBJ2-1, with TRBD1 matching over 8 bases. This CDR3 contains 17 residues. Germline assignment: CDR1 LGHNA and CDR2 YNFKEQ. The V gene end was trimmed by 4 bases and the J gene end by 8 bases; junction bases not matched to a gene: 16. In DNA, the CDR3 is TGTGCCAGCAGCCCCTGGCCCGACAGGGGAAGGAACGATGAGCAGTTCTTC. Amino acid sequence: CASSPWPDRGRNDEQFF.

This clonotype was seen repeatedly, ten times or more. Written as DNA, the CDR3 is TGCGCCAGCAGCTTATCGACAGGGGACGAAAAACTGTTTTTT. It yields the protein CASSLSTGDEKLFF. J is TRBJ1-4 and V is TRBV5-1, with TRBD1 identical over 8 bases. Looked up from germline, CDR1 is SGHRS and CDR2 is YFSETQ. The length of the CDR3 is 14 residues. V was pared by 2 bases and J by 8 bases, with 5 bases of the junction left unmatched.

This clonotype turned up a few times. This chain joins TRBV10-3 and TRBJ1-1, with D hard to call. Germline assignment: CDR1 ENHRY and CDR2 SYGVKD. CDR3 length equals 15 residues. V dropped 4 bases and J dropped 2 bases, with 14 bases sitting between them. CDR3 loop: CAISVYRPANTEAFF. CDR3 DNA sequence: TGTGCCATCAGTGTTTACCGGCCCGCTAACACTGAAGCTTTCTTT.

The chain couples TRBV10-1 to TRBJ1-4, with a weak D call TRBD1 (5 bases). Germline V lookup: CDR1 WNHNN, CDR2 SYGVQD (reference sequence). Deletions cut 2 bases from V and 0 bases from J, with 13 bases between. CDR3 length: 17 amino acids. The CDR3 reads CASSEGDSFTTNEKLFF. The DNA of the CDR3 is TGCGCCAGCAGTGAGGGAGACAGCTTTACAACTAATGAAAAACTGTTTTTT.

The sample holds a few counts of this clonotype. The rearrangement links TRBV2 to TRBJ2-3; no definite D call. V dropped 7 bases and J dropped 0 bases, with 11 bases sitting between them. The germline V gene has CDR1 SNHLY and CDR2 FYNNEI. CDR3 length equals 14 residues. The CDR3 DNA reads as TGTGCCAGCAAGATTGCGGAAAGCACAGATACGCAGTATTTT. Amino acids: CASKIAESTDTQYF. The full variable domain, rest sourced from reference TRBV2 and TRBJ2-3, is EPEVTQTPSHQVTQMGQEVILRCVPISNHLYFYWYRQILGQKVEFLVSFYNNEISEKSEIFDDQFSVERPDGSNFTLKIRSTKLEDSAMYFCASKIAESTDTQYFGPGTRLTVL.

The V and J genes are TRBV29-1 and TRBJ2-7, with D possibly being TRBD1 (5 bases). Germline lookup yields CDR1 SQVTM and CDR2 ANQGSEA. Trimming pared 0 bases from V and 3 bases from J, leaving 12 bases between. This CDR3 has 14 residues. In DNA form, the CDR3 reads TGCAGCGTTGAAGAGGGGCAGGGTAACTACGAGCAGTACTTC. This codes for CSVEEGQGNYEQYF.

V and J are TRBV9 and TRBJ2-2; a weak D match, TRBD2 (6 bases). Germline lookup yields CDR1 SGDLS and CDR2 YYNGEE. There are 13 residues in the CDR3. V lost 7 bases, J lost 6 bases, and 13 bases lay in between. The CDR3 protein is CASGGLVAGELFF. In DNA form, the CDR3 reads TGTGCCAGCGGGGGGTTAGTAGCCGGGGAGCTGTTTTTT.

This clonotype was seen more than once but under ten times. The genes are TRBV27 and TRBJ2-7; the D call may be TRBD1 or TRBD2 (5 bases each). Germline CDR1 is MNHEY and CDR2 is SMNVEV (reference sequence). CDR3 length: 13 amino acids. The V end was cut by 4 bases, the J end by 3 bases, with 10 bases between. In nucleotides, the CDR3 is TGTGCCAGCAGTTGGGGGATCAGCTACGAGCAGTACTTC. Encoded protein: CASSWGISYEQYF.

V is TRBV5-6 and J is TRBJ2-2, with D uncertain. The CDR3 has 13 amino acids. V lost 3 bases and J lost 5, with 8 bases in between. CDR1 is SGHDT, CDR2 YYEEEE, per germline. The CDR3 DNA is TGTGCCAGCAGCTCGACACCAACCGGGGAGCTGTTTTTT. As protein: CASSSTPTGELFF.

At least ten counts were recorded for this clonotype. V is TRBV20-1 and J is TRBJ1-6, with D uncertain. Per the germline V gene, CDR1 is DFQATT and CDR2 is SNEGSKA (reference sequence). The V end was cut by 2 bases, the J end by 7 bases, with 9 bases between. The length of the CDR3 is 13 residues. CDR3 sequence reads: CSARSTENSPLHF. The DNA for the CDR3 is TGCAGTGCTAGATCAACCGAAAATTCACCCCTCCACTTT.

This clonotype was seen only a few times. The chain uses TRBV7-9 and TRBJ2-7; 9 bases match TRBD1. V was clipped by 5 bases and J by 3 bases; unmatched bases: 11. Germline assignment: CDR1 SEHNR and CDR2 FQNEAQ (reference sequence). The length of the CDR3 is 16 residues. This chain's CDR3 is CASSPTGGAFFYEQYF. In DNA form, the CDR3 reads TGTGCCAGCAGCCCTACAGGGGGCGCATTTTTCTACGAGCAGTACTTC.

The chain combines TRBV5-1 with TRBJ2-7, with a weak D call TRBD1 (8 bases). This CDR3 region has 14 residues. Germline values: CDR1 SGHRS, CDR2 YFSETQ. V lost 3 bases to trimming and J lost 7 bases, with 17 bases between them. The CDR3 nucleotides are TGCGCCAGCAGCTCGGACAGGGAGGGTCCGGAGCAGTACTTC. Protein product: CASSSDREGPEQYF.

The chain uses TRBV12-3 or TRBV12-4 and TRBJ2-1; the D gene is possibly TRBD1 (6 bases). With 6 bases removed from V and 8 bases from J, the gap between germline ends came to 23 bases. The CDR3 has 16 residues. Here the CDR3 DNA reads TGTGCCAGCAGGGACCTTATGACAGGTTTTCGGGATGAGCAGTTCTTC. Its translation: CASRDLMTGFRDEQFF.

The gene calls are TRBV5-6 and TRBJ1-1, with 7 bases identical to TRBD1. V dropped 4 bases and J dropped 2; count of bases not matched to a gene: 11. Germline loops: CDR1 SGHDT, CDR2 YYEEEE. The CDR3 loop spans 16 amino acids. The chain's CDR3 is CASSGLDREINTEAFF. The CDR3 coding sequence is TGTGCCAGCAGCGGATTAGACAGGGAGATAAACACTGAAGCTTTCTTT.

V is TRBV12-3 or TRBV12-4 and J is TRBJ1-2; D may be TRBD1 (6 bases). CDR3 size: 14 residues. V was pared by 5 bases and J by 8 bases, with 18 bases between. The CDR3 loop reads CASSHHTGLSGYTF. CDR3 in DNA: TGTGCCAGCAGTCACCATACAGGGCTGTCCGGCTACACCTTC.

CDR3 sequence: CASCQVGLAGEFSETQYF. CDR3 coding DNA: TGTGCCTCCTGCCAGGTGGGACTAGCGGGAGAGTTTTCGGAGACCCAGTACTTC. V usage is TRBV3-1 and J usage is TRBJ2-5; TRBD2 matches at 14 bases. Germline V CDR1 and CDR2: LGHDT, YNNKEL (reference sequence). This CDR3 contains 18 residues. J gave up 5 bases and V 11 bases, and 19 bases lay outside the gene matches.

The chain links TRBV20-1 to TRBJ2-1; 11 bases align to TRBD2. This CDR3 is 16 amino acids long. V gave up 5 bases and J gave up 0 bases; unmatched junction bases: 6. CDR1 is DFQATT, CDR2 SNEGSKA, per germline (reference sequence). CDR3 bases: TGCAGTGCTCCCCGTAGCGGGAGGGCCTCCTACAATGAGCAGTTCTTC. Protein product: CSAPRSGRASYNEQFF.

This clonotype appeared a few times. This chain links TRBV12-3 or TRBV12-4 with TRBJ2-1, with no clear D. Trimming pared 4 bases from V and 5 bases from J, leaving 15 bases between. The CDR3 sequence is 15 residues long. The CDR3 spells CASSYPNPSNNEQFF. CDR3 bases: TGTGCCAGCAGTTACCCTAACCCATCCAACAATGAGCAGTTCTTC.

In its sample, this clonotype was seen a few times. V usage is TRBV15 and J usage is TRBJ1-1; D uncertain. The CDR3 is 14 amino acids. Germline V gene data show CDR1 as LNHNV and CDR2 as YYDKDF (reference sequence). The V gene lost 3 bases and the J gene lost 11 bases, with 19 bases spanning the gap. Here the CDR3 DNA reads TGTGCCACCAGCAGCCCTGGGAAAACCCTTGGGGCTTTCTTT. Amino acid sequence: CATSSPGKTLGAFF.

The rearrangement joins TRBV7-9 to TRBJ2-5, with unresolved D. Germline V gene sequence: CDR1 SEHNR, CDR2 FQNEAQ (reference sequence). This CDR3 region has 12 residues. V shed 2 bases and J shed 5 bases, with 6 bases lying between them. CDR3 bases: TGTGCCAGCAGCTTAAGGTTGGAGACCCAGTACTTC. This sequence encodes CASSLRLETQYF.

The table lists this clonotype with a few counts. The chain uses TRBV5-1 and TRBJ2-7; 7 bases match TRBD1. Trimming at V came to 3 bases and at J to 4 bases, leaving 7 bases not matched to a gene. The germline CDR1 and CDR2 sequences are SGHRS and YFSETQ. The CDR3 is 14 amino acids. Written as DNA, the CDR3 is TGCGCCAGCAGCTGGGGACAGCAGTCATACGAGCAGTACTTC. Its translation: CASSWGQQSYEQYF.

The chain combines TRBV11-2 with TRBJ1-5; D is undetermined. The CDR3 sequence is 13 residues long. V lost 5 bases and J 7 bases, leaving 12 bases between the germline ends. Germline assignment: CDR1 SGHAT and CDR2 FQNNGV. Here the CDR3 reads CASSVGSGQPQHF. CDR3 nucleotide sequence: TGTGCCAGCAGCGTCGGGTCCGGGCAGCCCCAGCATTTT.

V gene TRBV7-9 combines with J gene TRBJ2-5; 14 bases fit TRBD2. Germline V lookup: CDR1 SEHNR, CDR2 FQNEAQ (reference sequence). V lost 5 bases, J lost 6 bases, and 11 bases stayed unmatched. This CDR3 is 17 amino acids long. CDR3: CASSPGTSGGRVQTQYF. CDR3 sequence (DNA): TGTGCCAGCAGCCCTGGGACTAGCGGGGGAAGAGTGCAGACCCAGTACTTC.

This clonotype was observed at least ten times. Germline is not matched at one junction end, which may reflect a read error. This chain uses TRBV27 with TRBJ2-5; possible D gene TRBD2, 5 bases. Germline V CDR1 and CDR2: MNHEY, SMNVEV (reference sequence). This CDR3 contains 12 residues. CDR3 amino acids: CASSPIGRPRDF. The DNA of the CDR3 is TGTGCCAGCAGTCCCATTGGGAGACCCCGGGACTTC.

This clonotype was detected only a few times. This chain links TRBV10-3 with TRBJ2-7; 9 bases agree with TRBD1. Germline CDR1 reads ENHRY; CDR2 reads SYGVKD. The CDR3 loop spans 15 amino acids. Trimming cost V 6 bases and J 3 bases; bases outside gene matches: 9. The CDR3 DNA is TGTGCCATCAGATCGGCGGGACAGGGAGTCTACGAGCAGTACTTC. As protein: CAIRSAGQGVYEQYF.